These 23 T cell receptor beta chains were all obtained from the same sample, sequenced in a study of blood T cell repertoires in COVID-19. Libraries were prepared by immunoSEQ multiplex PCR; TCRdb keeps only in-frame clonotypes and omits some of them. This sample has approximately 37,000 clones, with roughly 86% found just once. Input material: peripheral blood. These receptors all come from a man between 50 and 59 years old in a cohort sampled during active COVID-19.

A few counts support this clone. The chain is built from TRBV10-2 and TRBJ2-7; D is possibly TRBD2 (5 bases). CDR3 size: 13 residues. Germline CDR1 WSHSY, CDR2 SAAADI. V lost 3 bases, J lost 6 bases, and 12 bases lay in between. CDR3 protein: CASSEAEVSEQYF. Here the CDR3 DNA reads TGCGCCAGCAGTGAAGCGGAGGTCTCCGAGCAGTACTTC.

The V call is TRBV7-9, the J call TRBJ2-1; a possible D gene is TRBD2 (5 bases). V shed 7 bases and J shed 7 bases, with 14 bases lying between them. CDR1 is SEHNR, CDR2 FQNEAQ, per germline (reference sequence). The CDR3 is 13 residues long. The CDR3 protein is CASNPGSGNEQFF. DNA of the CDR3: TGTGCCAGCAACCCGGGGTCGGGGAATGAGCAGTTCTTC.

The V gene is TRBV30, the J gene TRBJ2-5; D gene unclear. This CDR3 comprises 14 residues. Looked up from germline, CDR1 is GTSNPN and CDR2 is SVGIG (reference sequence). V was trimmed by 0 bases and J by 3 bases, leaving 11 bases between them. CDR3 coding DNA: TGTGCCTGGAGTGTACGGGTTTGGGAAGAGACCCAGTACTTC. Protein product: CAWSVRVWEETQYF. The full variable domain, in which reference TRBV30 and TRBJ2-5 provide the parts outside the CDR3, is SQTIHQWPATLVQPVGSPLSLECTVEGTSNPNLYWYRQAAGRGLQLLFYSVGIGQISSEVPQNLSASRPQDRQFILSSKKLLLSDSGFYLCAWSVRVWEETQYFGPGTRLLVL.

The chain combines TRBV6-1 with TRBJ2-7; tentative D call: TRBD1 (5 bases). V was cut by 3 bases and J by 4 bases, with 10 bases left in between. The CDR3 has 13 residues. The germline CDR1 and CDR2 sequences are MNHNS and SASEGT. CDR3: CASSDRDWYEQYV. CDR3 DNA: TGTGCCAGCAGTGACAGGGATTGGTACGAGCAGTACGTC.

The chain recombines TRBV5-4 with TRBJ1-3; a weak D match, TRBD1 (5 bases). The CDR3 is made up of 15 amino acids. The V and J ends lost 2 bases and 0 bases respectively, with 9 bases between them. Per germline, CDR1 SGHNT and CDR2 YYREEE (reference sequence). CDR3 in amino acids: CASSFFTGSGNTIYF. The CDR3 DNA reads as TGTGCCAGCAGCTTTTTTACAGGCTCTGGAAACACCATATATTTT.

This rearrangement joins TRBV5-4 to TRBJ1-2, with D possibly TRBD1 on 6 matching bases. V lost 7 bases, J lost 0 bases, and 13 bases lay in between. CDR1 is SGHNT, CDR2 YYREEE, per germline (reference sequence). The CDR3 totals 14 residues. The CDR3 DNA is TGTGCCAGCGGTTGGGACACCGCTAACTATGGCTACACCTTC. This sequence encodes CASGWDTANYGYTF.

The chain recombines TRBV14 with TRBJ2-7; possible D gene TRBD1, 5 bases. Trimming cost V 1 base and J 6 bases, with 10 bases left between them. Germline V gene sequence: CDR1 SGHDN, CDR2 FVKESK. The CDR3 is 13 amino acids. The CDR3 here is CASSQGRASEQYV. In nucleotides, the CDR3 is TGTGCCAGCAGCCAAGGCAGGGCATCCGAGCAGTACGTC.

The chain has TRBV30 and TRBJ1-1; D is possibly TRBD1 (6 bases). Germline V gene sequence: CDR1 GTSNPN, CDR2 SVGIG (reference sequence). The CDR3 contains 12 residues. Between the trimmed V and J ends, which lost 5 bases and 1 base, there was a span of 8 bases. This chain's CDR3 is CAWARGNTEAFF. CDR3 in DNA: TGTGCCTGGGCCAGGGGGAACACTGAAGCTTTCTTT.

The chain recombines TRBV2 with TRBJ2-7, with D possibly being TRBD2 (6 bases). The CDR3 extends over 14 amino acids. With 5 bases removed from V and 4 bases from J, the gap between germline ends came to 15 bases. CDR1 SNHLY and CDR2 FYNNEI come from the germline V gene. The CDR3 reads CASSLLGGYYEQYF. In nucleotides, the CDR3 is TGTGCCAGCAGTCTTCTTGGGGGGTATTACGAGCAGTACTTC.

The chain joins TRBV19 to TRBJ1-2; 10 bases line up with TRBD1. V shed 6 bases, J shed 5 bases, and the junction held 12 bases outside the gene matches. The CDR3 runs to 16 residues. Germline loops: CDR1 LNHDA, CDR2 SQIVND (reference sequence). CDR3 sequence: CASRRPRLDRGYGYTF. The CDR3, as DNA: TGTGCCAGTAGGCGACCCAGACTGGACAGGGGGTATGGCTACACCTTC.

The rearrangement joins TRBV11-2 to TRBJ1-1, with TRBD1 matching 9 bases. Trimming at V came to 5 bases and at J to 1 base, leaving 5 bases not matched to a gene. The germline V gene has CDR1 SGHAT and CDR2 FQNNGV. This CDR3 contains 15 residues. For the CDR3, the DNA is TGTGCCAGCAGCACGTGGACAGGGGCGAACACTGAAGCTTTCTTT. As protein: CASSTWTGANTEAFF.

The DNA of the CDR3 is TGTGCCTGGAGTGTTTTCAGGACAGCTATCGGCTACACCTTC. This encodes CAWSVFRTAIGYTF. The chain recombines TRBV30 with TRBJ1-2, with D possibly being TRBD1 (6 bases). The CDR3 has 14 residues. Germline CDR1 and CDR2: GTSNPN and SVGIG (reference sequence). Trimming pared 0 bases from V and 8 bases from J, leaving 16 bases between.

This CDR3 is CASSPSRGYEQYF. For the CDR3, the DNA is TGTGCCAGCTCACCATCCAGGGGCTACGAGCAGTACTTC. V usage is TRBV18 and J usage is TRBJ2-7; perhaps TRBD1 as D (6 bases). CDR1 and CDR2 from the germline V gene are KGHSH and LQKENI. Trimming left V 2 bases short and J 3 bases short, with 8 bases between. The CDR3 has 13 amino acids. Using reference TRBV18 and TRBJ2-7 for the parts outside the CDR3, the full variable domain is NAGVMQNPRHLVRRRGQEARLRCSPMKGHSHVYWYRQLPEEGLKFMVYLQKENIIDESGMPKERFSAEFPKEGPSILRIQQVVRGDSAAYFCASSPSRGYEQYFGPGTRLTVT.

As DNA, the CDR3 is TGTGCCTGGAGTGTACGAGGGACAGGGGGCTTTCGGAACACCATATATTTT. Translating it yields CAWSVRGTGGFRNTIYF. This rearrangement joins TRBV30 to TRBJ1-3; TRBD1 matches 12 bases. Germline V CDR1 and CDR2: GTSNPN, SVGIG (reference sequence). V trimming: 0 bases; J trimming: 7 bases; junction bases outside the gene matches: 10. CDR3 length: 17 amino acids.

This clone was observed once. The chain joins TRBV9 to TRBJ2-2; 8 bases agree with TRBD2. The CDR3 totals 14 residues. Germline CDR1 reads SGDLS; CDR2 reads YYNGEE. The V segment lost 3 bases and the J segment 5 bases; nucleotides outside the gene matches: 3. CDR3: CASSGTGGTGELFF. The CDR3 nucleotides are TGTGCCAGCAGCGGGACGGGAGGGACCGGGGAGCTGTTTTTT.

The DNA for the CDR3 is TGTGCCAGCAGTTACTCGGCGGGGTCCTACAATGAGCAGTTCTTC. The encoded protein is CASSYSAGSYNEQFF. The genes are TRBV6-2 or TRBV6-3 and TRBJ2-1; D perhaps matches TRBD2 (6 bases). The germline V gene encodes CDR1 MNHEY and CDR2 SVGEGT. The CDR3 totals 15 residues. V shed 0 bases and J shed 1 base, with 7 bases lying between them.

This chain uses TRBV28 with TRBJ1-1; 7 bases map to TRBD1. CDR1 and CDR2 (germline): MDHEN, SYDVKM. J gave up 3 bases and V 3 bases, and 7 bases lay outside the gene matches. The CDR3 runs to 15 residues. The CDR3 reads CASSFPRGRDTEAFF. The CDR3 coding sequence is TGTGCCAGCAGTTTCCCTAGGGGGCGCGACACTGAAGCTTTCTTT.

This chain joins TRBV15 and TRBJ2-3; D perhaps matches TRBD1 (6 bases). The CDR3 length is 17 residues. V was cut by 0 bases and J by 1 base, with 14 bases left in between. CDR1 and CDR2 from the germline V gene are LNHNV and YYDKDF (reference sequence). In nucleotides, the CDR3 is TGTGCCACCAGCAGAGATCTTGTGGGACAACGCACAGATACGCAGTATTTT. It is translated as CATSRDLVGQRTDTQYF.

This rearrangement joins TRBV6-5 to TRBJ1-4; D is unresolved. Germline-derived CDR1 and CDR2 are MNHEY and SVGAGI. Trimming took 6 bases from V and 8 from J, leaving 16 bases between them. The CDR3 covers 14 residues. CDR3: CASRKNRLEEKLFF. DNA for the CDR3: TGTGCCAGCAGGAAAAATAGACTGGAAGAAAAACTGTTTTTT.

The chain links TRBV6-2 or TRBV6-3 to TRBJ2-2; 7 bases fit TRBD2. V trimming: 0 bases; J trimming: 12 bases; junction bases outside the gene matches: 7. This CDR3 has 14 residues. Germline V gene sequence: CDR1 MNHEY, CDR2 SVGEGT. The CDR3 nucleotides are TGTGCCAGCAGTTACTCCCAGCGGGGAGCGAAGCTGTTTTTT. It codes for CASSYSQRGAKLFF.

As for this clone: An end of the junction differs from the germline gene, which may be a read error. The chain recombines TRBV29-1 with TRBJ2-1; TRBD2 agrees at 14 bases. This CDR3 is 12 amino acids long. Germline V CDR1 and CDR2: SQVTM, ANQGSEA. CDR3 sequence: CSAGTSGSIMVF. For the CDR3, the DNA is TGCAGCGCCGGGACTAGCGGGAGTATTATGGTCTTC.

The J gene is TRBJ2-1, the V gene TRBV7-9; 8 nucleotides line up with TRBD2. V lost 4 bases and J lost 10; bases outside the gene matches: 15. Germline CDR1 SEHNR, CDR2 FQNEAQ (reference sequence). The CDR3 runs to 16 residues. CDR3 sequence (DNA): TGTGCCAGCAGCTCCCCCCTTATCGGGAGGGGGTTCGAGCAGTTCTTC. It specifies CASSSPLIGRGFEQFF.

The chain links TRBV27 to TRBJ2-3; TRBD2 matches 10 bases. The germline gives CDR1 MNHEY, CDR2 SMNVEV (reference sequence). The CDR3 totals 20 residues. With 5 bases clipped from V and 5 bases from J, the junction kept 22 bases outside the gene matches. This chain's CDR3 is CASSLWGRTQSGRARDTQYF. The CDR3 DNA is TGTGCCAGCAGTCTCTGGGGGCGCACACAAAGCGGGAGGGCCAGAGATACGCAGTATTTT.